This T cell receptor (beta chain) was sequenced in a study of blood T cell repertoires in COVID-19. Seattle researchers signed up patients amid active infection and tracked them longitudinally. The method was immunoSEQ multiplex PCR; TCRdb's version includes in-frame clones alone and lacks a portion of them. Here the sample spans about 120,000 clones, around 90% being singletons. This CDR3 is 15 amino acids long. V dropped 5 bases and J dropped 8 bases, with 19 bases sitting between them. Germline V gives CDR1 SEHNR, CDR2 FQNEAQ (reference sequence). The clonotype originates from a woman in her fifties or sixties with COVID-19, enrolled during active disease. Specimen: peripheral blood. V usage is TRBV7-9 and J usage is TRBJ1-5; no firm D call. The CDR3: CASSPIGLLREPQHF. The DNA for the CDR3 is TGTGCCAGCAGCCCCATTGGACTCCTTAGGGAGCCCCAGCATTTT. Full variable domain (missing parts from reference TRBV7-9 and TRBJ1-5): DTGVSQNPRHKITKRGQNVTFRCDPISEHNRLYWYRQTLGQGPEFLTYFQNEAQLEKSRLLSDRFSAERPKGSFSTLEIQRTEQGDSAMYLCASSPIGLLREPQHFGDGTRLSIL.